This T cell receptor (beta chain) was sequenced during a study of cytomegalovirus exposure and HLA in healthy donors. The PCR was carried out with 60 Vbeta primers and 13 Jbeta primers. TCRdb's copy holds only in-frame clones and misses some; the assay was immunoSEQ multiplex PCR. The sample holds around 120,000 clones; 65% to 85% are singletons and the top ten take roughly 1.9%. Notes on the study in general: Most observed TCR sequences were rare, whereas some public TCRs were detected in many donors. Cytomegalovirus association was listed for 164 TCR beta chains.

The V end was cut by 2 bases, the J end by 0 bases, with 8 bases between. Per the germline V gene, CDR1 is SGHRS and CDR2 is YFSETQ. This CDR3 has 15 residues. This clone was detected a few times. Antigen unknown. V and J are TRBV5-1 and TRBJ2-2, with D unclear. Sequenced material: PBMCs. The TCR originated in a woman aged 40 to 49 in good health and CMV-seronegative. The CDR3 DNA follows: TGCGCCAGCAGCTTACTGGTACCGAACACCGGGGAGCTGTTTTTT. Protein product: CASSLLVPNTGELFF.